This T cell receptor (beta chain) was documented in a study of OX40 agonist ivuxolimab in advanced cancers. Overall study: The study gave patients intravenous ivuxolimab at 0.01 to 10 mg/kg every 2 weeks. Allowance was made for prior anti-PD-1, anti-PD-L1 or anti-CTLA-4 therapy, and roughly 40% had some. Two patients with cutaneous melanoma and one with hepatocellular carcinoma, three in total, showed partial responses. Study findings and constraints: Clonal expansion by week 6 occurred in CD4+ and CD8+ blood T cells (at 0.1 to 3.0 mg/kg).

Clones were read by immunoSEQ multiplex PCR, and TCRdb kept only the in-frame ones, dropping some. Of 60,000 to 95,000 clones listed, 80% to 90% were seen once; the top ten hold about a sixth. Germline CDR1 reads SGHTA; CDR2 reads FQGNSA. V was pared by 1 base and J by 9 bases, with 11 bases of the junction left unmatched. There are 16 residues in the CDR3. On this clone itself: Its target is not known.

The material was CD4+ or CD8+ T cells sorted from blood, obtained in a trial of the OX40 agonist ivuxolimab. The chain employs TRBV7-2 and TRBJ2-4; TRBD1 matches 8 bases. This receptor was obtained from an adult with an advanced solid tumor such as melanoma, head and neck, liver or kidney cancer. The DNA for the CDR3 is TGTGCCAGCAGCTTAGGAGGCCCGGGGACAGGCGCCATTCAGTACTTC. This sequence encodes CASSLGGPGTGAIQYF.